The clone carrying this T cell receptor beta chain was seen many times. Antigen unknown. V was clipped by 8 bases and J by 2 bases; unmatched bases: 11. Germline V CDR1 and CDR2: LNHDA, SQIVND (reference sequence). The CDR3 covers 16 residues. Regions amplified from RNA transcripts were the TCR beta CDR3 regions. First-round RT-PCR targeting the TCR CDR3 was performed with the HTBI primer set. TCRdb reprocessed the multiplex PCR reads with MiXCR, giving one entry per CDR3 protein. The sample has approximately 510,000 distinct CDR3 sequences, 40% to 50% seen once; the top ten hold about two fifths. It was uncontrolled infection, other autoimmune disease, pregnancy or lactation that excluded patients. Diagnosing involved the use of clinical symptoms, serum thyroxine and TRAb, thyroid ultrasound and orbital computed tomography. This sample was included in a study of T cells in Graves' hyperthyroidism and ophthalmopathy.

Overall study findings and caveats: Ophthalmopathy got predicted by the model a median roughly 6.1 months before its onset.

The source is an adult woman with Graves' disease, either hyperthyroidism or ophthalmopathy (not recorded which). Source material: peripheral blood or thyroid tissue (not recorded which). The V call is TRBV19, the J call TRBJ2-5, with 10 bases matching TRBD1. CDR3 sequence (DNA): TGTGCCAGTTCTCCCCGACAGGGGGCGCCTCAAGAGACCCAGTACTTC. Its protein product is CASSPRQGAPQETQYF.